The rows below give T cell receptor beta chains drawn from one sample of a study of blood T cell repertoires in COVID-19. Repertoires were generated with immunoSEQ multiplex PCR, while TCRdb's copy carries only in-frame clones and drops some. The sample carries approximately 200,000 clones, approximately 86% recorded once. The sample consisted of PBMCs or T cells enriched from blood (not recorded which). These receptor sequences come from a man between 18 and 29 years old with acute COVID-19. CDR3s include the opening cysteine and the closing phenylalanine or tryptophan. The D gene is left open where the match is weak. Not every row has a clone size; where given, it reads once, few, many or a size class.

j_call: TRBJ2-7
v_call: TRBV24-1
clone_size: few
d_call: -
cdr3_nt: TGTGCCACCAGTGATTTTTTCAGCTCCTACGAGCAGTACTTC
cdr3_aa: CATSDFFSSYEQYF

j_call: TRBJ2-1
v_call: TRBV19
clone_size: -
d_call: TRBD2
cdr3_nt: TGTGCCAGTACCGGGACTAGCGGCCCCTCCTACAATGAGCAGTTCTTC
cdr3_aa: CASTGTSGPSYNEQFF

j_call: TRBJ1-5
v_call: TRBV12-3/TRBV12-4
clone_size: once
d_call: -
cdr3_nt: TGTGCCAGCAGTCCTAACGGTCAGCCCCAGCATTTT
cdr3_aa: CASSPNGQPQHF

j_call: TRBJ2-5
v_call: TRBV15
clone_size: -
d_call: -
cdr3_nt: TGTGCCACCAGCAGAGAGGCTAGGATCGGGGAGACCCAGTACTTC
cdr3_aa: CATSREARIGETQYF

j_call: TRBJ1-1
v_call: TRBV11-3
clone_size: -
d_call: -
cdr3_nt: TGTGCCAGCAGCTTAGGACAGGCCAACACTGAAGCTTTCTTT
cdr3_aa: CASSLGQANTEAFF

j_call: TRBJ1-1
v_call: TRBV14
clone_size: -
d_call: -
cdr3_nt: TGTGCCAGCAGCCTCTGGGGCTGGAATGAAGCTTTCTTT
cdr3_aa: CASSLWGWNEAFF

j_call: TRBJ1-1
v_call: TRBV5-1
clone_size: few
d_call: -
cdr3_nt: TGCGCCAGCAGCTACCCCCGGGGCGGGAGTGAAGCTTTCTTT
cdr3_aa: CASSYPRGGSEAFF

j_call: TRBJ2-1
v_call: TRBV5-1
clone_size: -
d_call: TRBD2
cdr3_nt: TGCGCGAGCATGCGGGAGCTGTCGTCCTACAATGAGCAGTTCTTC
cdr3_aa: CASMRELSSYNEQFF

j_call: TRBJ2-7
v_call: TRBV19
clone_size: -
d_call: TRBD1
cdr3_nt: TGTGCCAGTAGCGCCCTGGGGACAGGGTCGGGCGAGCAGTACTTC
cdr3_aa: CASSALGTGSGEQYF

j_call: TRBJ1-1
v_call: TRBV7-2
clone_size: -
d_call: TRBD1
cdr3_nt: TGTGCCAGCAGCACTCCCCTCAGGGGGCGCAGACTATCGATTGAAGCTTTCTTT
cdr3_aa: CASSTPLRGRRLSIEAFF

j_call: TRBJ2-7
v_call: TRBV19
clone_size: -
d_call: TRBD2
cdr3_nt: TGTGCCAGTAGTTCTGGACTAGCGGACACCTACGAGCAGTACTTC
cdr3_aa: CASSSGLADTYEQYF

j_call: TRBJ1-3
v_call: TRBV30
clone_size: -
d_call: -
cdr3_nt: TGTGCCTTTAGACAAGTCTCTGGAAACACCATATATTTT
cdr3_aa: CAFRQVSGNTIYF

j_call: TRBJ1-4
v_call: TRBV19
clone_size: -
d_call: -
cdr3_nt: TGTGCCAGTAGTTTACAGCATGCAACTAATGAAAAACTGTTTTTT
cdr3_aa: CASSLQHATNEKLFF